Following are 30 T cell receptor beta chains from one sample sequenced in a study of tumor-infiltrating lymphocytes in localized non-small cell lung cancer. Profiling relied on immunoSEQ multiplex PCR, and the TCRdb table lists in-frame clones only, not all of them. The table has 2,500 to 3,000 clones, roughly 50% seen once. Sequenced input: uninvolved lung tissue not adjacent to the tumor. The receptor set was obtained from a human donor with non-small cell lung cancer.

This sequence joins TRBV9 and TRBJ2-1, with D tentatively TRBD2 (5 bases). The CDR3 totals 11 residues. CDR1 and CDR2 from the germline V gene are SGDLS and YYNGEE. Trimming shortened V by 0 bases and J by 10 bases, and 5 bases separated the two germline ends. The CDR3 is CASSVAGEQFF. CDR3 DNA: TGTGCCAGCAGCGTAGCGGGGGAGCAGTTCTTC.

This clone showed up just a few times. V usage is TRBV10-3 and J usage is TRBJ1-1; the D gene is possibly TRBD1 (5 bases). The CDR3 consists of 12 residues. With 6 bases removed from V and 5 bases from J, the gap between germline ends came to 10 bases. The germline V gene encodes CDR1 ENHRY and CDR2 SYGVKD. The CDR3 spells CAIRGDETEAFF. The CDR3 DNA sequence: TGTGCCATCAGGGGGGACGAAACTGAAGCTTTCTTT.

This chain links TRBV19 with TRBJ1-6; tentatively, D is TRBD1 (5 bases). The V end was cut by 6 bases, the J end by 4 bases, with 10 bases between. Germline CDR1 LNHDA, CDR2 SQIVND (reference sequence). CDR3 size: 14 residues. CDR3 region: CASRDRQYNSPLHF. CDR3 bases: TGTGCCAGTAGAGACAGACAATATAATTCACCCCTCCACTTT.

This chain joins TRBV7-2 and TRBJ2-5; 10 bases align to TRBD2. The CDR3 runs to 15 residues. Trimming cost V 5 bases and J 5 bases; bases outside gene matches: 8. The germline CDR1 and CDR2 sequences are SGHTA and FQGNSA. The CDR3 loop is CASSVASGSGETQYF. The DNA of the CDR3 is TGTGCCAGCAGCGTGGCTAGCGGGAGTGGGGAGACCCAGTACTTC.

V and J are TRBV6-5 and TRBJ2-7, with TRBD2 as a possible D gene (5 bases). V gave up 6 bases and J gave up 2 bases, with 14 bases separating them. This CDR3 contains 14 residues. The germline CDR1 and CDR2 sequences are MNHEY and SVGAGI. Here the CDR3 DNA reads TGTGCCAGCAGGTCACCGGCCGGGGCCTACGAGCAGTACTTC. Protein: CASRSPAGAYEQYF.

This chain uses TRBV19 with TRBJ2-7, with 7 bases lining up with TRBD2. V trimming: 6 bases; J trimming: 6 bases; junction bases outside the gene matches: 11. CDR3 length: 14 amino acids. Germline loops: CDR1 LNHDA, CDR2 SQIVND (reference sequence). CDR3 DNA: TGTGCCAGTAGCCTCCCTAGCGGAAGTGTCGAGCAGTACTTC. This translates into CASSLPSGSVEQYF.

The chain combines TRBV20-1 with TRBJ2-7; no clear D. The CDR3 has 10 amino acids. Trimming shortened V by 0 bases and J by 5 bases, and 2 bases separated the two germline ends. CDR1 is DFQATT and CDR2 is SNEGSKA in the germline V gene (reference sequence). DNA for the CDR3: TGCAGTGCTAGAGACGACGAGCAGTACTTC. Translated, it gives CSARDDEQYF.

This clone was observed a handful of times. J is TRBJ1-1 and V is TRBV7-9; no clear D. This CDR3 spans 14 amino acids. Germline loops: CDR1 SEHNR, CDR2 FQNEAQ (reference sequence). V was trimmed by 0 bases and J by 1 base, leaving 6 bases between them. CDR3 protein: CASSLAAGNTEAFF. For the CDR3, the DNA is TGTGCCAGCAGCTTAGCTGCAGGGAACACTGAAGCTTTCTTT.

The V gene is TRBV7-2, the J gene TRBJ2-3, with a tentative D call TRBD1 (5 bases). In germline, CDR1 is SGHTA, CDR2 FQGNSA. V gave up 5 bases and J gave up 0 bases, with 12 bases separating them. The CDR3 contains 15 residues. CDR3 loop: CASSPTAFSTDTQYF. The CDR3 nucleotides read TGTGCCAGCAGCCCGACAGCCTTCAGCACAGATACGCAGTATTTT.

The rearrangement links TRBV4-2 to TRBJ1-1; D remains unclear. Germline lookup yields CDR1 LGHNA and CDR2 YNFKEQ. The CDR3 is 12 amino acids. Trimming removed 11 bases at V and 6 bases at J, with 16 bases between. CDR3: CASGNVMSEAFF. Written as DNA, the CDR3 is TGTGCCTCGGGGAACGTTATGTCTGAAGCTTTCTTT.

This rearrangement joins TRBV5-1 to TRBJ2-1; tentatively, D is TRBD1 (5 bases). Germline lookup yields CDR1 SGHRS and CDR2 YFSETQ. The ends were cut back, 2 bases at V and 2 bases at J, with 11 bases in the middle. The CDR3 loop spans 15 amino acids. In DNA form, the CDR3 reads TGCGCCAGCAGCTTTGGCAGGGTAACCTACAATGAGCAGTTCTTC. Its protein product is CASSFGRVTYNEQFF.

V gene TRBV7-8 combines with J gene TRBJ1-2; 9 positions agree with TRBD1. V was clipped by 7 bases and J by 1 base; unmatched bases: 7. Germline assignment: CDR1 SGHVS and CDR2 FQNEAQ. The CDR3 spans 15 residues. Here the CDR3 DNA reads TGTGCCAGCACCGGTTGGACAGGGGATAACTATGGCTACACCTTC. Its protein product is CASTGWTGDNYGYTF.

V gene TRBV7-8 combines with J gene TRBJ2-4, with TRBD2 identical over 7 bases. V lost 5 bases to trimming and J lost 0 bases; unmatched junction nucleotides: 7. This CDR3 has 16 residues. Germline CDR1 is SGHVS and CDR2 is FQNEAQ. The CDR3 nucleotides read TGTGCCAGCAGCCCCCGGGAGGAGGTAGCCAAAAACATTCAGTACTTC. Translated, it gives CASSPREEVAKNIQYF.

V is TRBV7-9 and J is TRBJ1-5; D possibly corresponds to TRBD1 (6 bases). The CDR3 is 16 amino acids. CDR1 is SEHNR and CDR2 is FQNEAQ in the germline V gene (reference sequence). Trimming cost V 0 bases and J 6 bases, with 15 bases left between them. The CDR3 region is CASSLAWSGVRQPQHF. CDR3 coding DNA: TGTGCCAGCAGCTTAGCATGGTCAGGGGTCCGTCAGCCCCAGCATTTT.

The gene calls are TRBV7-2 and TRBJ1-2; 8 nucleotides line up with TRBD1. Germline V gives CDR1 SGHTA, CDR2 FQGNSA. V gave up 5 bases and J gave up 0 bases; unmatched junction bases: 11. This CDR3 has 17 residues. In nucleotides, the CDR3 is TGTGCCAGCAGCCAAAGGACAGGGTTGATTTCTAACTATGGCTACACCTTC. Its translation is CASSQRTGLISNYGYTF.

The rearrangement links TRBV23-1 to TRBJ2-7, with 7 bases lining up with TRBD2. TRBV23-1 is flagged as an ORF with uncertain function. The CDR3 sequence is 15 residues long. V gave up 3 bases and J gave up 2 bases; unmatched junction bases: 7. DNA of the CDR3: TGCGCCAGCAGTCACTGGGGGGGACGGCCCTACGAGCAGTACTTC. Translation: CASSHWGGRPYEQYF.

The chain links TRBV6-6 to TRBJ2-1; the match to TRBD2 covers 11 bases. V lost 3 bases, J lost 8 bases, and 3 bases stayed unmatched. The CDR3 has 14 residues. Germline-derived CDR1 and CDR2 are MNHNY and SVGAGI (reference sequence). The CDR3 sequence: CASSYSGGGDEQFF. CDR3 sequence (DNA): TGTGCCAGCAGTTATAGCGGGGGGGGCGATGAGCAGTTCTTC.

J is TRBJ1-5 and V is TRBV7-2; 9 bases fit TRBD1. Germline V CDR1 and CDR2: SGHTA, FQGNSA. J was trimmed by 2 bases and V by 5 bases; bases with no gene match: 4. There are 15 residues in the CDR3. DNA for the CDR3: TGTGCCAGCAGCCCCAGGACAGGGGGCAATCAGCCCCAGCATTTT. Encoded protein: CASSPRTGGNQPQHF.

This clone was observed a few times. A read error may produce the germline difference seen at one junction end. The J gene is TRBJ1-1, the V gene TRBV5-5; weak D call: TRBD1 (6 bases). CDR3 length: 14 amino acids. Germline CDR1 is SGHKS and CDR2 is YYEKEE (reference sequence). The DNA of the CDR3 is TGTGCCAGCAGCTTGGCAGGGGCCAACATTGAAGCTTTCTTT. Translating it yields CASSLAGANIEAFF.

This rearrangement joins TRBV7-2 to TRBJ2-7; 12 nucleotides line up with TRBD2. J was trimmed by 7 bases and V by 3 bases; bases with no gene match: 7. Looked up from germline, CDR1 is SGHTA and CDR2 is FQGNSA. The CDR3 covers 15 residues. The DNA of the CDR3 is TGTGCCAGCAGCTTCTCTAGCGGGGGGGCCAGAGAGCAGTACTTC. It encodes CASSFSSGGAREQYF.

The CDR3 DNA follows: TGTGCCAGCAGTTACTCGAAAAGCTGGTCACCCCTCCACTTT. As protein: CASSYSKSWSPLHF. The chain recombines TRBV6-6 with TRBJ1-6, with D uncertain. Trimming shortened V by 0 bases and J by 10 bases, and 10 bases separated the two germline ends. The germline V gene encodes CDR1 MNHNY and CDR2 SVGAGI (reference sequence). The CDR3 totals 14 residues.

V usage is TRBV28 and J usage is TRBJ2-3, with D hard to call. The length of the CDR3 is 14 residues. Per germline, CDR1 MDHEN and CDR2 SYDVKM. The germline V and J ends were trimmed by 3 bases and 1 base, with 8 bases remaining between them. The CDR3 DNA follows: TGTGCCAGCAGTTTCCTGCAGGGCACAGATACGCAGTATTTT. It specifies CASSFLQGTDTQYF.

J is TRBJ2-2 and V is TRBV7-2; D ambiguous. The V end lost 1 base, the J end lost 3 bases, and 12 bases lay between the germline ends. Germline-derived CDR1 and CDR2 are SGHTA and FQGNSA. The CDR3 runs to 16 residues. The CDR3 nucleotides read TGTGCCAGCAGCTTAGTCCGGACGAGAGACACCGGGGAGCTGTTTTTT. It translates to CASSLVRTRDTGELFF.

The chain joins TRBV9 to TRBJ2-1; D gene uncertain. Germline loops: CDR1 SGDLS, CDR2 YYNGEE. Trimming removed 0 bases at V and 6 bases at J, with 13 bases between. The CDR3 has 15 residues. In DNA form, the CDR3 reads TGTGCCAGCAGCGTAGCCAGAGCCCCCCGCAATGAGCAGTTCTTC. This codes for CASSVARAPRNEQFF.

V gene TRBV4-3 combines with J gene TRBJ2-4, with D possibly matching TRBD1 (6 bases). V was pared by 0 bases and J by 1 base, with 10 bases between. The CDR3 has 16 residues. CDR1 LGHNA and CDR2 YSLEER come from the germline V gene. The CDR3 spells CASSQEGALAKNIQYF. CDR3 sequence (DNA): TGCGCCAGCAGCCAAGAGGGGGCGTTGGCCAAAAACATTCAGTACTTC.

CDR3 in amino acids: CASSTGGTNEKLFF. CDR3 coding DNA: TGTGCCAGCAGTACCGGGGGGACTAATGAAAAACTGTTTTTT. The genes are TRBV28 and TRBJ1-4; D is perhaps TRBD1 (5 bases). CDR1 and CDR2 (germline): MDHEN, SYDVKM. The CDR3 contains 14 residues. Trimming cost V 5 bases and J 2 bases, with 9 bases left between them.

The chain is built from TRBV28 and TRBJ1-3; D may be TRBD1 (5 bases). Germline V lookup: CDR1 MDHEN, CDR2 SYDVKM. V was trimmed by 5 bases and J by 0 bases, leaving 14 bases between them. The CDR3 has 16 amino acids. CDR3 DNA sequence: TGTGCCAGCAGTCCATCCGGGGGGACCTCTGGAAACACCATATATTTT. This codes for CASSPSGGTSGNTIYF.

This clone was picked up a small number of times. V and J are TRBV5-1 and TRBJ2-1; possibly TRBD2 for D (7 bases). The CDR3 spans 17 residues. The germline V gene encodes CDR1 SGHRS and CDR2 YFSETQ. V lost 4 bases, J lost 0 bases, and 17 bases lay in between. The CDR3 is CASSPGGVTRSYNEQFF. The CDR3, as DNA: TGCGCCAGCAGCCCGGGGGGCGTGACACGCTCCTACAATGAGCAGTTCTTC.

This chain uses TRBV18 with TRBJ2-7; the match to TRBD1 covers 7 bases. CDR1 and CDR2 from the germline V gene are KGHSH and LQKENI. This CDR3 has 11 amino acids. The ends lost 8 bases at V and 3 bases at J; junction bases unmatched: 1. The CDR3 DNA reads TGTGCCAGCGGGGACAGCTACGAGCAGTACTTC. Translation gives CASGDSYEQYF. Using reference TRBV18 and TRBJ2-7 for the parts outside the CDR3, the full variable domain is NAGVMQNPRHLVRRRGQEARLRCSPMKGHSHVYWYRQLPEEGLKFMVYLQKENIIDESGMPKERFSAEFPKEGPSILRIQQVVRGDSAAYFCASGDSYEQYFGPGTRLTVT.

The rearrangement uses TRBV7-2 and TRBJ2-1; 9 positions agree with TRBD2. The junction had 2 bases not matched to a gene; V was cut back by 0 bases and J by 8 bases. This CDR3 spans 14 amino acids. Germline loops: CDR1 SGHTA, CDR2 FQGNSA. CDR3 residues: CASSLAGLAHEQFF. In DNA form, the CDR3 reads TGTGCCAGCAGCTTAGCGGGACTAGCACATGAGCAGTTCTTC.